The 16 T cell receptor beta chains below were found in one sample sequenced in a study of blood T cell repertoires in COVID-19. The method was immunoSEQ multiplex PCR; TCRdb's version includes in-frame clones alone and lacks a portion of them. The table records under 20,000 clones, approximately 84% of them present only once. The sequenced sample was peripheral blood. Receptor source: a human donor with active COVID-19. The donor label of this sample is uncertain.

The chain uses TRBV3-1 (or the pseudogene TRBV3-2) and TRBJ1-6; maybe TRBD1 (6 bases). Trimming removed 6 bases at V and 7 bases at J, with 16 bases between. The CDR3 is 15 residues long. Germline assignment: CDR1 LGHDT and CDR2 YNNKEL (reference sequence). The CDR3 nucleotides are TGTGCCAGCAGATTGGGGGCTTTACTGAATTCACCCCTCCACTTT. Residues: CASRLGALLNSPLHF.

The rearrangement links TRBV19 to TRBJ2-5, with 7 bases identical to TRBD2. The CDR3 loop spans 16 amino acids. Germline assignment: CDR1 LNHDA and CDR2 SQIVND (reference sequence). V was clipped by 4 bases and J by 5 bases; unmatched bases: 13. Written as DNA, the CDR3 is TGTGCCAGTAGTAGGGAGGGCCCGAGGGGTCGGGAGACCCAGTACTTC. It translates to CASSREGPRGRETQYF.

This clone rates as medium-sized. The chain's CDR3 is CASSPGTSGGDTQYF. The DNA for the CDR3 is TGTGCCAGCAGCCCCGGGACTAGCGGGGGAGATACGCAGTATTTT. The chain has TRBV9 and TRBJ2-3; 14 positions agree with TRBD2. Germline CDR1 reads SGDLS; CDR2 reads YYNGEE. There are 15 residues in the CDR3. V shed 4 bases and J 5 bases; nucleotides not matched to a gene: 3.

V and J are TRBV6-1 and TRBJ2-2; TRBD1 matches at 8 bases. Per the germline V gene, CDR1 is MNHNS and CDR2 is SASEGT. V shed 1 base, J shed 3 bases, and the junction held 4 bases outside the gene matches. CDR3 size: 16 residues. The DNA for the CDR3 is TGTGCCAGCAGTGAAGTCAGGGGGCGATACACCGGGGAGCTGTTTTTT. This translates into CASSEVRGRYTGELFF.

The chain combines TRBV14 with TRBJ1-3, with D unresolved. Trimming removed 4 bases from V and 9 bases from J, with 10 bases in between. CDR3 length equals 12 residues. Germline-derived CDR1 and CDR2 are SGHDN and FVKESK. The CDR3 nucleotides read TGTGCCAGCAGCCCACGAGGGAGCACCATATATTTT. Translation: CASSPRGSTIYF. The variable domain in full, completed from reference TRBV14 and TRBJ1-3, reads EAGVTQFPSHSVIEKGQTVTLRCDPISGHDNLYWYRRVMGKEIKFLLHFVKESKQDESGMPNNRFLAERTGGTYSTLKVQPAELEDSGVYFCASSPRGSTIYFGEGSWLTVV.

The J gene is TRBJ1-1, the V gene TRBV4-3; 7 bases are a match to TRBD1. Germline V gene lookup returns CDR1 LGHNA and CDR2 YSLEER. The CDR3 contains 15 residues. Losses at the gene ends were 1 base for V and 11 bases for J; bases not matched to a gene: 13. The CDR3 region is CASSQAPTGSLEAFF. The CDR3 coding sequence is TGCGCCAGCAGCCAAGCCCCGACAGGGTCTCTTGAGGCTTTCTTT.

This rearrangement joins TRBV27 to TRBJ1-1; D not resolved. V lost 3 bases, J lost 7 bases, and 9 bases lay in between. CDR3 length: 12 residues. In germline, CDR1 is MNHEY, CDR2 SMNVEV (reference sequence). Here the CDR3 DNA reads TGTGCCAGCAGTTTGGTAGGGAGTGAAGCTTTCTTT. Its translation is CASSLVGSEAFF.

This sequence joins TRBV4-2 and TRBJ2-3, with TRBD2 matching 12 bases. CDR1 LGHNA and CDR2 YNFKEQ come from the germline V gene. The CDR3 is made up of 18 amino acids. V shed 4 bases, J shed 1 base, and the junction held 9 bases outside the gene matches. As DNA, the CDR3 is TGTGCCAGCAGCCTACCTAGCGGGGGGGCTCCTGGCACAGATACGCAGTATTTT. Its translation is CASSLPSGGAPGTDTQYF.

The chain has TRBV10-3 and TRBJ1-2, with TRBD1 matching 8 bases. Germline values: CDR1 ENHRY, CDR2 SYGVKD. This CDR3 region has 16 residues. V trimming: 0 bases; J trimming: 6 bases; junction bases outside the gene matches: 9. The CDR3 sequence is CAISESFVRGRDGYTF. The CDR3 nucleotides read TGTGCCATCAGTGAGTCGTTCGTCAGGGGGCGGGATGGCTACACCTTC.

The genes are TRBV4-3 and TRBJ2-3, with 9 bases aligning to TRBD2. Germline V CDR1 and CDR2: LGHNA, YSLEER. V dropped 0 bases and J dropped 5; count of bases not matched to a gene: 9. This CDR3 is built from 17 residues. This CDR3 is CASSQDRAGGPGDTQYF. The CDR3 DNA reads as TGCGCCAGCAGCCAAGATCGGGCGGGGGGGCCGGGAGATACGCAGTATTTT.

The V gene is TRBV20-1, the J gene TRBJ2-2; TRBD1 matches at 10 bases. The CDR3 extends over 18 amino acids. With V trimmed by 3 bases and J by 6 bases, 16 bases remained unmatched. The germline V gene encodes CDR1 DFQATT and CDR2 SNEGSKA (reference sequence). The CDR3 here is CSASADRGRIYDPGELFF. For the CDR3, the DNA is TGCAGTGCTAGTGCCGACAGGGGGCGCATCTATGATCCCGGGGAGCTGTTTTTT.

For the CDR3, the DNA is TGTGCCAGTAGTATTCCCGGGAAACCCCCCGGGGAGCTGTTTTTT. This translates into CASSIPGKPPGELFF. The chain is built from TRBV19 and TRBJ2-2; possible D gene TRBD2, 5 bases. V was pared by 3 bases and J by 6 bases, with 14 bases between. The CDR3 is 15 amino acids. Looked up from germline, CDR1 is LNHDA and CDR2 is SQIVND (reference sequence).

This chain uses TRBV6-6 with TRBJ1-3; 9 bases are shared with TRBD1. The CDR3 is 15 amino acids. CDR1 is MNHNY, CDR2 SVGAGI, per germline (reference sequence). J gave up 4 bases and V 7 bases, and 8 bases lay outside the gene matches. The chain's CDR3 is CASMIGTGSGNTIYF. CDR3 nucleotides: TGTGCCAGCATGATCGGGACAGGGTCCGGAAACACCATATATTTT.

This chain joins TRBV7-9 and TRBJ2-7; 7 bases are shared with TRBD1. After removal of 1 base from V and 1 base from J, the junction contained 4 bases not matched to a gene. Germline CDR1 reads SEHNR; CDR2 reads FQNEAQ (reference sequence). There are 15 residues in the CDR3. CDR3 nucleotide sequence: TGTGCCAGCAGCTTAGGGACAGGAAAATCCTACGAGCAGTACTTC. Protein product: CASSLGTGKSYEQYF.

The genes are TRBV7-6 and TRBJ2-7, with a possible D match to TRBD2 (6 bases). V was shortened by 5 bases and J by 9 bases, with 20 bases between the two germline ends. The CDR3 extends over 14 amino acids. Per the germline V gene, CDR1 is SGHVS and CDR2 is FNYEAQ. CDR3 protein: CASSRGGVPSGQYF. As DNA, the CDR3 is TGTGCCAGCAGCCGTGGAGGGGTTCCGTCGGGGCAGTACTTC.

The chain recombines TRBV24-1 with TRBJ2-2; D unresolved. Trimming took 5 bases from V and 4 from J, leaving 4 bases between them. Germline V lookup: CDR1 KGHDR, CDR2 SFDVKD. The CDR3 is 12 amino acids. The CDR3 loop is CATSVVTGELFF. The CDR3 nucleotides read TGTGCCACCAGTGTAGTCACCGGGGAGCTGTTTTTT.